Listed below are T cell receptor beta chains from one sample, sequenced in a study of blood T cells in healthy people across ages. TCRdb reanalysed the 5' RACE reads using MiXCR and keeps one entry per CDR3 protein. The profile shows about 1.1 million distinct CDR3 sequences, roughly two fifths of them singletons. Sequencing input: blood. Receptors were obtained from a young man in good health. Both conserved end residues are part of each CDR3. Fields, in order: J gene, clone size, D gene, V gene, CDR3 DNA, CDR3 protein. The D gene is left open where the match is weak. Clone size, where shown, is once, few, many, or a class for clones that have expanded.

>TRBJ2-3|.|.|TRBV20-1
TGCAGTGCTAAAAGAGTAGGGACTTACACAGATACGCAGTATTTT
CSAKRVGTYTDTQYF
>TRBJ2-2|.|.|TRBV5-1
TGCGCCAGCAGCTTAGGAGGGGGAGACACCGGGGAGCTGTTTTTT
CASSLGGGDTGELFF
>TRBJ1-3|.|.|TRBV4-2
TGTGCCAGCAGCCAACGACATCTAGGCGGTGGGGGGGCTAGCTCTGGAAACACCATATATTTT
CASSQRHLGGGGASSGNTIYF
>TRBJ2-5|.|TRBD1|TRBV27
TGTGCCAGCAGAACCCTGACAGGGATCGAGACCCAGTACTTC
CASRTLTGIETQYF
>TRBJ2-5|.|.|TRBV28
TGTGCCAGCAGGTCGCAGGGAACCCTCGCCGAGACCCAGTACTTC
CASRSQGTLAETQYF
>TRBJ2-7|few|TRBD1|TRBV2
TGTGCCAGCGGGACAGGGGGCTACGAGCAGTACTTC
CASGTGGYEQYF
>TRBJ1-4|few|.|TRBV10-3
TGTGCCATCAGCATGGACCCCGCAGGTGAAAAACTGTTTTTT
CAISMDPAGEKLFF
>TRBJ1-1|.|.|TRBV7-9
TGTGCCAGCCGTCTCGGGGGTAGGACTGAAGCTTTCTTT
CASRLGGRTEAFF
>TRBJ1-4|.|.|TRBV3-1
TGTGCCAGCAGCCACCAGAGGGGACGGAATGAAAAACTGTTTTTT
CASSHQRGRNEKLFF
>TRBJ2-3|.|.|TRBV5-1
TGCGCCAGCAGCTTGGAGGGAACGTATCCCACAGATACGCAGTATTTT
CASSLEGTYPTDTQYF
>TRBJ1-2|few|.|TRBV20-1
TGCAGTGCTAGGAACCGGGCCAGCGATCCTAACTATGGCTACACCTTC
CSARNRASDPNYGYTF
>TRBJ1-1|.|.|TRBV27
TGTGCCAGCAGTTTATCGTATGACTTTCGCGCTGAAGCTTTCTTT
CASSLSYDFRAEAFF
>TRBJ1-4|once|.|TRBV20-1
TGCAGTGCCAGAGACAACAGCGGACTGTTTTTT
CSARDNSGLFF
>TRBJ1-1|.|.|TRBV29-1
TGCAGCGTTTCTGAAGGGGATACTGAAGCTTTCTTT
CSVSEGDTEAFF
>TRBJ1-1|.|.|TRBV20-1
TGCAGTGCTAGAGTTGAGGGCTCAGAAGCTTTCTTT
CSARVEGSEAFF
>TRBJ2-2|.|.|TRBV11-2
TGTGCCAGCAGCTTAGTTGGTGCAGGGGAGAGGGAGCTGTTTTTT
CASSLVGAGERELFF
>TRBJ2-7|many|.|TRBV29-1
TGCAGCGTTGCCGACATAACGAGCTCCTACGAGCAGTACTTC
CSVADITSSYEQYF
>TRBJ1-1|many|.|TRBV4-1
TGCGCCAGCAGCCAAGATGAGGCAACTGAAGCTTTCTTT
CASSQDEATEAFF
>TRBJ1-2|.|TRBD1|TRBV5-1
TGCGCCAGCAGCTTGGAACAGGGGTTTAACTATGGCTACACCTTC
CASSLEQGFNYGYTF
>TRBJ2-4|many|.|TRBV20-1
TGCAGTTCCTCCCCCGGGGCCAAAAACATTCAGTACTTC
CSSSPGAKNIQYF
>TRBJ1-3|few|.|TRBV6-1
TGTGCCAGCGGCCAATCTGGAAACACCATATATTTT
CASGQSGNTIYF
>TRBJ1-6|.|.|TRBV4-3
TGCGCCAGCAGCCAAGACGAAAATTCACCCCTCCACTTT
CASSQDENSPLHF
>TRBJ2-7|.|.|TRBV14
TGTGCCAGCAGCCAAGTGACCAAGCCCTACGAGCAGTACTTC
CASSQVTKPYEQYF
>TRBJ2-5|.|TRBD2|TRBV6-5
TGTGCCAGCGCCCGGACTAGCGCGTACAATGAGCAGTACTTC
CASARTSAYNEQYF
>TRBJ1-1|.|.|TRBV10-3
TGTGCCATCTCCTGGGCGGAATTGACTGAAGCTTTCTTT
CAISWAELTEAFF
>TRBJ1-1|few|.|TRBV12-3/TRBV12-4
TGTGCCAGCAGTTTATCCAGGGGTTCCGTAACTGAAGCTTTCTTT
CASSLSRGSVTEAFF
>TRBJ2-5|.|.|TRBV20-1
TGCAGTGTTAGAGAAAAGGGGTGGTCGGAGACCCAGTACTTC
CSVREKGWSETQYF
>TRBJ1-4|.|.|TRBV7-9
TGTGCCAGCAGCCCTACATTTACAGGGCAGGCTAATGAAAAACTGTTTTTT
CASSPTFTGQANEKLFF
>TRBJ1-6|.|.|TRBV6-5
TGTGCCAGCAGTTACTCGATTAACAGCGAGAATTCACCCCTCCACTTT
CASSYSINSENSPLHF
>TRBJ1-5|.|.|TRBV7-9
TGTGCCAGCAGCTTTGCTGGGCAAAATGAGCCCCAGCATTTT
CASSFAGQNEPQHF
>TRBJ1-1|.|.|TRBV7-2
TGTGCCAGCAGCCAAAGGTGGGGTTTGAACACTGAAGCTTTCTTT
CASSQRWGLNTEAFF
>TRBJ2-7|few|.|TRBV7-6
TGTGCCAGCAGCTTAAAAAACGGAGGCTCCTACGAGCAGTACTTC
CASSLKNGGSYEQYF
>TRBJ1-4|.|.|TRBV6-5
TGTGCCACTGCGATGAGGGCTAATGAAAAACTGTTTTTT
CATAMRANEKLFF
>TRBJ2-7|.|TRBD1|TRBV5-1
TGCGCCAGCAGCTTCCGAGGGACAGGGGGCGGTTACGAGCAGTACTTC
CASSFRGTGGGYEQYF
>TRBJ2-1|.|TRBD2|TRBV6-6
TGTGCCAGCATAGAGCGGGGGCCGTCCTACAATGAGCAGTTCTTC
CASIERGPSYNEQFF
>TRBJ1-2|once|TRBD1|TRBV18
TGTGCCAGCTCACCAGGACAGGCCGGCTATGGCCACACCTTC
CASSPGQAGYGHTF
>TRBJ2-1|.|.|TRBV7-2
TGTGCCAGCAGCAGCGACCCAAACAATGAGCAGTTCTTC
CASSSDPNNEQFF
>TRBJ1-5|.|.|TRBV7-2
TGTGCCAGCAGCGTATGGCGGGAGCAGCCCCAGCATTTT
CASSVWREQPQHF
>TRBJ1-1|few|TRBD1|TRBV4-1
TGCGCCAGCGGTTCTTTACAGGGGGCGAGCACTGAAGCTTTCTTT
CASGSLQGASTEAFF
>TRBJ1-1|.|.|TRBV4-3
TGCGCCAGCAGCCAAGATTTTAGGGGGACTGAAGCTTTCTTT
CASSQDFRGTEAFF
>TRBJ2-3|few|.|TRBV6-9
TGTGCCAGCGGCGGGGAAGCCACAGATACGCAGTATTTT
CASGGEATDTQYF
>TRBJ2-7|few|TRBD2|TRBV20-1
TGCAGTGCTAATCGGGCGGGGACTAAAACCTACGAGCAGTACTTC
CSANRAGTKTYEQYF
>TRBJ2-3|.|TRBD1|TRBV9
TGTGCCAGCAGCGCAGATCCGCGGGGACAGGACACAGATACGCAGTATTTT
CASSADPRGQDTDTQYF
>TRBJ2-2|.|TRBD2|TRBV20-1
TGCAGTGCTAGAGATCGGACTAGCGGGGCGAACACCGGGGAGCTGTTTTTT
CSARDRTSGANTGELFF
>TRBJ2-1|.|.|TRBV7-3
TGTGCCAGCAGCTTGGGTCTCGAAAATGAGCAGTTCTTC
CASSLGLENEQFF
>TRBJ2-3|.|TRBD1|TRBV6-2/TRBV6-3
TGTGCCGGCAGCCGGGACAGGGAGACAGATACGCAGTATTTT
CAGSRDRETDTQYF
>TRBJ2-2|.|.|TRBV4-3
TGCGCCAGCAGCCAAGGACAGGTTACCGGGGAGCTGTTTTTT
CASSQGQVTGELFF
>TRBJ2-1|.|TRBD2|TRBV11-2
TGTGCCAGCAGCTTTACGGGGGGACATGAGCAGTTCTTC
CASSFTGGHEQFF
>TRBJ1-2|once|.|TRBV2
TGTGCCAGCAGAGGGACGGGGCCTTTTGGCTACACCTTC
CASRGTGPFGYTF
>TRBJ2-3|.|TRBD2|TRBV4-3
TGCGCCAGCAGCCAAGATCGCCTTAGCGGGACCAGTGATACGCAGTATTTT
CASSQDRLSGTSDTQYF
>TRBJ1-5|few|.|TRBV29-1
TGCAGCGTAAGCGGGGGAAACAATCAGCCCCAGCATTTT
CSVSGGNNQPQHF
>TRBJ2-1|.|.|TRBV7-2
TGTGCCAGTAAAAGGGGACCCCATCACAATGAGCAGTTCTTC
CASKRGPHHNEQFF
>TRBJ1-2|.|TRBD1|TRBV7-9
TGTGCCAGCACCACCTCCGGGACAGCAGTATTATATGGCTACACCTTC
CASTTSGTAVLYGYTF
>TRBJ1-2|few|TRBD1|TRBV20-1
TGCAGTGCTAGAAAGACAGGGGGCGGCTATGGCTACACCTTC
CSARKTGGGYGYTF
>TRBJ2-5|few|.|TRBV12-5
TGTGCTAGTGGTTTGTCCCGAGACCCAGAGACCCAGTACTTC
CASGLSRDPETQYF